What follows are 21 T cell receptor beta chains derived from one specimen sequenced in a study of follicular helper T cells after annual influenza vaccination. Time point described: 2015-2016 season, pre-vaccination. The repertoire was sequenced with immunoSEQ multiplex PCR; TCRdb's copy has only in-frame clones and lacks some. Counted here are about 5,800 clones, roughly 85% occurring once; the ten biggest clones make up approximately 0.99%. The input for sequencing was CXCR5+ CD38- circulating T follicular helper cells from blood, taken on the day of influenza vaccination. Subset meaning: circulating Tfh, non-naive CD4+CXCR5+PD-1+ (ICOS+CD38+ or ICOS-CD38-). These receptors all stem from an adult who received the influenza vaccine.

V usage is TRBV6-1 and J usage is TRBJ2-7, with D unclear. Trimming stripped 6 bases from V and 3 bases from J, with 3 bases between. Per germline, CDR1 MNHNS and CDR2 SASEGT. This CDR3 comprises 10 residues. CDR3 amino acids: CASSLYEQYF. CDR3 DNA: TGTGCCAGCAGCCTCTACGAGCAGTACTTC.

This clone came up once. A junction end diverges from the germline sequence, so it may reflect a read error. V gene TRBV6-4 combines with J gene TRBJ2-4, with TRBD2 as a possible D gene (6 bases). This CDR3 is 14 amino acids long. Germline V gene sequence: CDR1 MRHNA, CDR2 SNTAGT. The CDR3 region is CASSDGWVSGTHLF. CDR3 nucleotide sequence: TGTGCCAGCAGTGACGGGTGGGTCTCTGGGACTCATCTCTTC.

The DNA for the CDR3 is TGTGCCATCAGGCCACAGGGGTCGAACACCGGGGAGCTGTTTTTT. Its protein is CAIRPQGSNTGELFF. The V gene is TRBV10-3, the J gene TRBJ2-2, with TRBD1 matching over 7 bases. Trimming at V came to 6 bases and at J to 0 bases, leaving 4 bases not matched to a gene. Germline V gene lookup returns CDR1 ENHRY and CDR2 SYGVKD. The CDR3 sequence is 15 residues long.

The V and J genes are TRBV28 and TRBJ2-7; possible D gene TRBD2, 6 bases. The CDR3 has 14 amino acids. V dropped 3 bases and J dropped 5 bases, with 14 bases sitting between them. The germline gives CDR1 MDHEN, CDR2 SYDVKM. CDR3 residues: CASSFLGGPNEQYF. CDR3 DNA: TGTGCCAGCAGTTTTTTGGGGGGTCCAAACGAGCAGTACTTC.

This chain connects TRBV20-1 to TRBJ1-2; D ambiguous. CDR1 is DFQATT, CDR2 SNEGSKA, per germline (reference sequence). Deletions cut 1 base from V and 6 bases from J, with 6 bases between. The CDR3 is 11 residues long. CDR3: CSARVGNGYTF. The CDR3 nucleotides are TGCAGTGCTAGAGTCGGAAATGGCTACACCTTC.

This clone showed up just a few times. The chain uses TRBV18 and TRBJ1-2, with D perhaps matching TRBD1 (6 bases). CDR1 KGHSH and CDR2 LQKENI come from the germline V gene. This CDR3 is built from 16 residues. Deletions cut 4 bases from V and 2 bases from J, with 17 bases between. This CDR3 reads CASSRDGQRPNYGYTF. For the CDR3, the DNA is TGTGCCAGCTCACGCGATGGACAGAGACCAAACTATGGCTACACCTTC. The full variable domain, with the rest looked up from reference TRBV18 and TRBJ1-2, is NAGVMQNPRHLVRRRGQEARLRCSPMKGHSHVYWYRQLPEEGLKFMVYLQKENIIDESGMPKERFSAEFPKEGPSILRIQQVVRGDSAAYFCASSRDGQRPNYGYTFGSGTRLTVV.

The chain combines TRBV6-5 with TRBJ1-3, with no clear D. The CDR3 covers 11 residues. V dropped 11 bases and J dropped 5 bases, with 10 bases sitting between them. The germline CDR1 and CDR2 sequences are MNHEY and SVGAGI. This chain's CDR3 is CAAATRNTIYF. The CDR3 bases are TGTGCCGCAGCCACAAGAAACACCATATATTTT.

J is TRBJ1-2 and V is TRBV27; possible D gene TRBD1, 5 bases. This CDR3 is 14 amino acids long. The germline V and J ends were trimmed by 8 bases and 6 bases, with 19 bases remaining between them. The germline gives CDR1 MNHEY, CDR2 SMNVEV (reference sequence). DNA of the CDR3: TGTGCCAGCGGACCCCCTGGCAGGGAACATGGCTACACCTTC. As protein: CASGPPGREHGYTF.

In nucleotides, the CDR3 is TGTGCCAGCAGCCCCGGGACTTACACAGATACGCAGTATTTT. This encodes CASSPGTYTDTQYF. The chain uses TRBV2 and TRBJ2-3; tentative D call: TRBD2 (6 bases). CDR3 size: 14 residues. Germline CDR1 is SNHLY and CDR2 is FYNNEI. V lost 6 bases and J 2 bases, leaving 12 bases between the germline ends.

The gene calls are TRBV28 and TRBJ2-5; no definite D call. This CDR3 region has 14 residues. Germline CDR1 is MDHEN and CDR2 is SYDVKM. V dropped 2 bases and J dropped 5 bases, with 12 bases sitting between them. The CDR3 DNA is TGTGCCAGCAGTTTAAGTCCGGCCCGGGAGACCCAGTACTTC. This encodes CASSLSPARETQYF.

This sequence joins TRBV11-2 and TRBJ2-3; 8 nucleotides agree with TRBD2. CDR1 and CDR2 from the germline V gene are SGHAT and FQNNGV. The junction had 7 bases not matched to a gene; V was cut back by 5 bases and J by 6 bases. This CDR3 spans 14 amino acids. DNA of the CDR3: TGTGCCAGCAGCCTCTTAGCGGGACGGGATACGCAGTATTTT. Translation gives CASSLLAGRDTQYF. Using reference TRBV11-2 and TRBJ2-3 for the parts outside the CDR3, the full variable domain is EAGVAQSPRYKIIEKRQSVAFWCNPISGHATLYWYQQILGQGPKLLIQFQNNGVVDDSQLPKDRFSAERLKGVDSTLKIQPAKLEDSAVYLCASSLLAGRDTQYFGPGTRLTVL.

This rearrangement joins TRBV30 to TRBJ2-7; D is uncertain. The V and J ends lost 2 bases and 3 bases respectively, with 11 bases between them. The CDR3 runs 13 residues. The germline V gene has CDR1 GTSNPN and CDR2 SVGIG (reference sequence). CDR3 in amino acids: CAWSLQTGYEQYF. In DNA, the CDR3 is TGTGCCTGGAGTCTCCAAACTGGCTACGAGCAGTACTTC.

This clone was seen a few times. The chain carries TRBV28 and TRBJ2-7; D unclear. Germline CDR1 reads MDHEN; CDR2 reads SYDVKM. The V and J ends lost 6 bases and 2 bases respectively, with 5 bases between them. The CDR3 loop spans 11 amino acids. CDR3 DNA: TGTGCCAGCAGCTCCGCCTACGAGCAGTACTTC. Its translation: CASSSAYEQYF.

V is TRBV6-6 and J is TRBJ1-3, with a possible D match to TRBD1 (5 bases). CDR1 and CDR2 from the germline V gene are MNHNY and SVGAGI (reference sequence). The CDR3 runs to 16 residues. The V gene lost 6 bases and the J gene lost 2 bases, with 17 bases spanning the gap. CDR3 loop: CASRGREDRAGNTIYF. The CDR3 DNA reads TGTGCCAGCAGGGGGCGCGAGGATCGGGCTGGAAACACCATATATTTT.

This CDR3 reads CASGKDTLGEKLFF. CDR3 DNA sequence: TGTGCCAGCGGCAAGGACACCCTCGGTGAAAAACTGTTTTTT. V and J are TRBV2 and TRBJ1-4, with a tentative D call TRBD1 (5 bases). V gave up 8 bases and J gave up 7 bases, with 17 bases separating them. This CDR3 is built from 14 residues. Germline V lookup: CDR1 SNHLY, CDR2 FYNNEI.

The chain uses TRBV7-9 and TRBJ1-5; 7 nucleotides line up with TRBD1. CDR1 and CDR2 (germline): SEHNR, FQNEAQ (reference sequence). The CDR3 is 15 amino acids. With 5 bases clipped from V and 1 base from J, the junction kept 5 bases outside the gene matches. The CDR3 is CASSLTGSSNQPQHF. Written as DNA, the CDR3 is TGTGCCAGCAGCCTGACAGGGTCCAGCAATCAGCCCCAGCATTTT.

The J gene is TRBJ2-3, the V gene TRBV7-8; D is undetermined. The CDR3 spans 13 residues. Deletions cut 1 base from V and 1 base from J, with 3 bases between. Per the germline V gene, CDR1 is SGHVS and CDR2 is FQNEAQ. CDR3 coding DNA: TGTGCCAGCAGCTTAGACCGCACAGATACGCAGTATTTT. Translation: CASSLDRTDTQYF.

CDR3 region: CASSLVGVSTF. The CDR3 bases are TGTGCCAGCAGCTTGGTCGGGGTTAGCACCTTC. This rearrangement joins TRBV5-4 to TRBJ1-2; D not certain. The germline V gene has CDR1 SGHNT and CDR2 YYREEE (reference sequence). The CDR3 totals 11 residues. The V and J ends lost 0 bases and 13 bases respectively, with 10 bases between them.

Remarks on this clone: A junction end diverges from the germline sequence, so it may reflect a read error. The rearrangement joins TRBV7-8 to TRBJ2-5; D possibly corresponds to TRBD1 (5 bases). Per germline, CDR1 SGHVS and CDR2 FQNEAQ. This CDR3 is built from 15 residues. CDR3 sequence: CASSFTSAGQGTQYF. In nucleotides, the CDR3 is TGTGCCAGCAGCTTTACGTCGGCAGGGCAAGGGACCCAGTACTTC.

This chain connects TRBV29-1 to TRBJ2-2, with TRBD1 identical over 10 bases. Germline trimming cut 7 bases from V and 6 bases from J; bases unmatched to any gene: 11. In germline, CDR1 is SQVTM, CDR2 ANQGSEA. The CDR3 is 15 residues long. The DNA of the CDR3 is TGCAGCGCCCCGAGGACAGGGGGACCCCCCGGGGAGCTGTTTTTT. Its protein is CSAPRTGGPPGELFF.

The rearrangement uses TRBV9 and TRBJ2-2; D gene ambiguous. V lost 3 bases, J lost 6 bases, and 18 bases lay in between. The germline V gene has CDR1 SGDLS and CDR2 YYNGEE. The CDR3 contains 16 residues. The CDR3 reads CASSGRVGSSAGELFF. CDR3 nucleotides: TGTGCCAGCAGCGGCAGAGTTGGGTCAAGCGCCGGGGAGCTGTTTTTT. Based on the CDR3 plus reference TRBV9 and TRBJ2-2, the full variable domain is DSGVTQTPKHLITATGQRVTLRCSPRSGDLSVYWYQQSLDQGLQFLIQYYNGEERAKGNILERFSAQQFPDLHSELNLSSLELGDSALYFCASSGRVGSSAGELFFGEGSRLTVL.